These T cell receptor beta chains were read from a single sample in a study of blood T cell repertoires in COVID-19. Only in-frame clones appear in the TCRdb table, and some are missing; sequencing was by immunoSEQ multiplex PCR. The sample consists of fewer than 250,000 clones, almost 90% of them appearing once. Material for sequencing was peripheral blood. These receptors were obtained from a woman aged 55-69 years with acute or convalescent COVID-19. CDR3s include the opening cysteine and the closing phenylalanine or tryptophan. The D gene is left open where the match is weak. Clone size is shown for a subset of rows, as once, few, many or a class of expanded clone.

V gene: TRBV19; D gene: TRBD1; clone size: NA; J gene: TRBJ1-4; CDR3 protein: CASSPRDSPRGEKLFF; CDR3 DNA: TGTGCCAGTAGCCCGAGGGACAGTCCAAGGGGTGAAAAACTGTTTTTT
V gene: TRBV10-3; D gene: TRBD1; clone size: few; J gene: TRBJ1-5; CDR3 protein: CAIRDRAGDQPQHF; CDR3 DNA: TGTGCCATCAGGGACAGGGCCGGGGATCAGCCCCAGCATTTT
V gene: TRBV4-2; D gene: NA; clone size: NA; J gene: TRBJ1-2; CDR3 protein: CASSQDVAGRRGGYTF; CDR3 DNA: TGTGCCAGCAGCCAAGATGTTGCGGGGCGCAGAGGTGGCTACACCTTC
V gene: TRBV7-8; D gene: NA; clone size: NA; J gene: TRBJ2-7; CDR3 protein: CASSPSSLNYEQYF; CDR3 DNA: TGTGCCAGCAGCCCCTCAAGCCTGAACTACGAGCAGTACTTC
V gene: TRBV7-2; D gene: TRBD2; clone size: NA; J gene: TRBJ2-2; CDR3 protein: CASRSRAGGPNTGELFF; CDR3 DNA: TGTGCCAGCAGGTCTAGGGCGGGGGGACCGAACACCGGGGAGCTGTTTTTT
V gene: TRBV30; D gene: TRBD1; clone size: NA; J gene: TRBJ2-5; CDR3 protein: CAWNGQGARVETQYF; CDR3 DNA: TGTGCCTGGAACGGACAGGGGGCTCGGGTGGAGACCCAGTACTTC
V gene: TRBV4-3; D gene: TRBD1; clone size: NA; J gene: TRBJ1-2; CDR3 protein: CASSPQGGYGYTF; CDR3 DNA: TGCGCCAGCAGCCCGCAGGGGGGATATGGCTACACCTTC
V gene: TRBV7-3; D gene: NA; clone size: NA; J gene: TRBJ2-3; CDR3 protein: CASSLRRYSGASTDTQYF; CDR3 DNA: TGTGCCAGCAGCTTAAGGAGATATAGCGGCGCTAGCACAGATACGCAGTATTTT
V gene: TRBV19; D gene: TRBD1; clone size: NA; J gene: TRBJ1-6; CDR3 protein: CASSGQGNSPLHF; CDR3 DNA: TGTGCCAGTAGTGGACAGGGGAATTCACCCCTCCACTTT
V gene: TRBV19; D gene: TRBD1; clone size: NA; J gene: TRBJ1-1; CDR3 protein: CASSSPDRMNTEAFF; CDR3 DNA: TGTGCCAGTAGCTCCCCGGACAGGATGAACACTGAAGCTTTCTTT
V gene: TRBV10-1; D gene: TRBD1; clone size: NA; J gene: TRBJ2-3; CDR3 protein: CASSEKGAKDTQYF; CDR3 DNA: TGCGCCAGCAGTGAGAAGGGGGCTAAAGATACGCAGTATTTT
V gene: TRBV10-1; D gene: NA; clone size: NA; J gene: TRBJ2-2; CDR3 protein: CASSDPGTPRELFF; CDR3 DNA: TGCGCCAGCAGTGACCCCGGGACACCCCGGGAGCTGTTTTTT
V gene: TRBV7-9; D gene: NA; clone size: NA; J gene: TRBJ1-3; CDR3 protein: CASSPDISGNTIYF; CDR3 DNA: TGTGCCAGCAGCCCGGACATCTCTGGAAACACCATATATTTT
V gene: TRBV24-1; D gene: TRBD1; clone size: NA; J gene: TRBJ1-3; CDR3 protein: CATSEGQGGAGNTIYF; CDR3 DNA: TGTGCCACCAGTGAAGGACAGGGAGGAGCTGGAAACACCATATATTTT
V gene: TRBV14; D gene: NA; clone size: NA; J gene: TRBJ2-2; CDR3 protein: CASSLLGAGTGELFF; CDR3 DNA: TGTGCCAGCAGCCTTCTCGGGGCGGGGACCGGGGAGCTGTTTTTT
V gene: TRBV9; D gene: TRBD1; clone size: NA; J gene: TRBJ1-6; CDR3 protein: CASSAGQGGNSPLHF; CDR3 DNA: TGTGCCAGCAGCGCAGGACAGGGGGGTAATTCACCCCTCCACTTT
V gene: TRBV6-5; D gene: TRBD1; clone size: NA; J gene: TRBJ2-3; CDR3 protein: CASSYSRGQDTQYF; CDR3 DNA: TGTGCCAGCAGTTACTCCCGGGGACAGGATACGCAGTATTTT
V gene: TRBV7-9; D gene: NA; clone size: NA; J gene: TRBJ1-3; CDR3 protein: CASSLHNRVSGNTIYF; CDR3 DNA: TGTGCCAGCAGCTTACATAACAGGGTCTCTGGAAACACCATATATTTT
V gene: TRBV6-5; D gene: NA; clone size: NA; J gene: TRBJ1-5; CDR3 protein: CASSFRDQPQHF; CDR3 DNA: TGTGCCAGCAGTTTCAGGGATCAGCCCCAGCATTTT
V gene: TRBV2; D gene: NA; clone size: NA; J gene: TRBJ2-5; CDR3 protein: CASSGSRQETQYF; CDR3 DNA: TGTGCCAGCAGTGGGAGCCGCCAAGAGACCCAGTACTTC
V gene: TRBV4-1; D gene: TRBD1; clone size: NA; J gene: TRBJ2-7; CDR3 protein: CASSQDLPGGGAYEQYF; CDR3 DNA: TGCGCCAGCAGCCAAGATCTCCCAGGGGGCGGAGCCTACGAGCAGTACTTC
V gene: TRBV5-4; D gene: TRBD1; clone size: NA; J gene: TRBJ2-1; CDR3 protein: CASSLFSGTGAHNEQFF; CDR3 DNA: TGTGCCAGCAGCTTGTTTTCGGGGACAGGGGCCCACAATGAGCAGTTCTTC
V gene: TRBV5-8; D gene: NA; clone size: NA; J gene: TRBJ1-5; CDR3 protein: CASNLGRGRGQPQHF; CDR3 DNA: TGTGCCAGCAACTTGGGAAGGGGGAGAGGACAGCCCCAGCATTTT
V gene: TRBV30; D gene: TRBD1; clone size: NA; J gene: TRBJ1-1; CDR3 protein: CAWSVGNRGGTEAFF; CDR3 DNA: TGTGCCTGGAGTGTTGGGAACAGGGGGGGCACTGAAGCTTTCTTT
V gene: TRBV5-8; D gene: NA; clone size: NA; J gene: TRBJ1-1; CDR3 protein: CASSTLGSPTEAFF; CDR3 DNA: TGTGCCAGCAGCACCCTAGGCAGTCCCACTGAAGCTTTCTTT
V gene: TRBV11-2; D gene: NA; clone size: NA; J gene: TRBJ1-5; CDR3 protein: CASSLDGSQPQHF; CDR3 DNA: TGTGCCAGCAGCTTAGACGGGTCTCAGCCCCAGCATTTT
V gene: TRBV5-1; D gene: TRBD2; clone size: once; J gene: TRBJ2-3; CDR3 protein: CASSFSSGSTDTQYF; CDR3 DNA: TGCGCCAGCAGCTTCTCTAGCGGTAGCACAGATACGCAGTATTTT
V gene: TRBV3-1/TRBV3-2; D gene: TRBD2; clone size: NA; J gene: TRBJ2-7; CDR3 protein: CASSSGTSGRWTYEQYF; CDR3 DNA: TGTGCCAGCAGCTCCGGGACTAGCGGGCGTTGGACCTACGAGCAGTACTTC
V gene: TRBV11-2; D gene: TRBD1; clone size: few; J gene: TRBJ1-6; CDR3 protein: CASSTWDRANSPLHF; CDR3 DNA: TGTGCCAGCAGCACCTGGGACAGGGCTAATTCACCCCTCCACTTT
V gene: TRBV5-1; D gene: TRBD1; clone size: NA; J gene: TRBJ1-1; CDR3 protein: CASSPSTGVGTEAFF; CDR3 DNA: TGCGCCAGCAGCCCCTCGACAGGGGTAGGAACTGAAGCTTTCTTT
V gene: TRBV28; D gene: TRBD2; clone size: NA; J gene: TRBJ2-1; CDR3 protein: CASSPPPLAAEQFF; CDR3 DNA: TGTGCCAGCAGCCCGCCCCCACTAGCGGCCGAGCAGTTCTTC
V gene: TRBV7-2; D gene: TRBD2; clone size: NA; J gene: TRBJ2-1; CDR3 protein: CASSPYPTSLVTNEQFF; CDR3 DNA: TGTGCCAGCAGCCCTTATCCGACTAGCCTAGTTACCAATGAGCAGTTCTTC
V gene: TRBV7-2; D gene: TRBD1; clone size: NA; J gene: TRBJ1-4; CDR3 protein: CASSFSSDRVEKLFF; CDR3 DNA: TGTGCCAGCAGCTTCTCCTCGGACAGGGTCGAAAAACTGTTTTTT
V gene: TRBV12-3/TRBV12-4; D gene: NA; clone size: NA; J gene: TRBJ2-1; CDR3 protein: CASSLGGVEQFF; CDR3 DNA: TGTGCCAGCAGTTTAGGAGGAGTTGAGCAGTTCTTC
V gene: TRBV5-1; D gene: NA; clone size: NA; J gene: TRBJ2-7; CDR3 protein: CASSLDRANYEQYF; CDR3 DNA: TGCGCCAGCAGCTTGGACAGGGCGAACTACGAGCAGTACTTC
V gene: TRBV19; D gene: NA; clone size: few; J gene: TRBJ1-3; CDR3 protein: CASSTVTEFPANTIYF; CDR3 DNA: TGTGCCAGTAGTACCGTCACAGAGTTCCCAGCAAACACCATATATTTT
V gene: TRBV3-1/TRBV3-2; D gene: TRBD1; clone size: NA; J gene: TRBJ1-2; CDR3 protein: CASRQKSWDRGDGYTF; CDR3 DNA: TGTGCCAGCAGGCAAAAAAGCTGGGACAGGGGGGATGGCTACACCTTC
V gene: TRBV30; D gene: NA; clone size: NA; J gene: TRBJ2-3; CDR3 protein: CAWRKDSPSTDTQYF; CDR3 DNA: TGTGCCTGGAGGAAGGACTCCCCTAGCACAGATACGCAGTATTTT
V gene: TRBV28; D gene: NA; clone size: NA; J gene: TRBJ2-1; CDR3 protein: CASSLPVYRSSYNEQFF; CDR3 DNA: TGTGCCAGCAGTTTACCGGTTTACAGAAGCTCCTACAATGAGCAGTTCTTC
V gene: TRBV5-1; D gene: TRBD2; clone size: NA; J gene: TRBJ2-7; CDR3 protein: CASSFGLAEGLLYEQYF; CDR3 DNA: TGCGCCAGCAGCTTCGGACTAGCGGAGGGGTTACTTTACGAGCAGTACTTC
V gene: TRBV18; D gene: NA; clone size: NA; J gene: TRBJ2-2; CDR3 protein: CASSPAAGWDTGELFF; CDR3 DNA: TGTGCCAGCTCACCAGCCGCAGGGTGGGACACCGGGGAGCTGTTTTTT
V gene: TRBV5-6; D gene: NA; clone size: NA; J gene: TRBJ1-2; CDR3 protein: CASTFPGVGYGYTF; CDR3 DNA: TGTGCCAGCACCTTCCCGGGGGTTGGTTATGGCTACACCTTC
V gene: TRBV7-2; D gene: TRBD2; clone size: NA; J gene: TRBJ2-2; CDR3 protein: CASSLKRTSGAGELFF; CDR3 DNA: TGTGCCAGCAGCTTAAAAAGGACTAGCGGGGCCGGGGAGCTGTTTTTT
V gene: TRBV3-1/TRBV3-2; D gene: NA; clone size: NA; J gene: TRBJ1-4; CDR3 protein: CASSSRTRFFSTNEKLFF; CDR3 DNA: TGTGCCAGCAGCTCCCGAACCAGGTTCTTTTCAACTAATGAAAAACTGTTTTTT